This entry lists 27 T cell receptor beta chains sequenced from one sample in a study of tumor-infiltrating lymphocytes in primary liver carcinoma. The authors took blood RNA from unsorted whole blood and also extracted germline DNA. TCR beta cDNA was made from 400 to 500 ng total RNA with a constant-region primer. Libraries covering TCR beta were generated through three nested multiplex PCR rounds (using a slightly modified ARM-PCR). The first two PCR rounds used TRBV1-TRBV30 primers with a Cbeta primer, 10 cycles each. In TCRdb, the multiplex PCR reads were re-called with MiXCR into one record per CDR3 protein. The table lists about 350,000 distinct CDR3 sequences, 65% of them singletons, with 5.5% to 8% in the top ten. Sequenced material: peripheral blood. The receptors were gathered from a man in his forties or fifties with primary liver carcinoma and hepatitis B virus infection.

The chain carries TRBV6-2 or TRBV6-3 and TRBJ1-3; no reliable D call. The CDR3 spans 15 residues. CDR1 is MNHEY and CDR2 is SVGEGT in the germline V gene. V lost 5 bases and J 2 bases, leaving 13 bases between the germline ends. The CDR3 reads CASSTEPSPGNTIYF. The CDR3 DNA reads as TGTGCCAGCAGTACTGAGCCTAGCCCTGGAAACACCATATATTTT.

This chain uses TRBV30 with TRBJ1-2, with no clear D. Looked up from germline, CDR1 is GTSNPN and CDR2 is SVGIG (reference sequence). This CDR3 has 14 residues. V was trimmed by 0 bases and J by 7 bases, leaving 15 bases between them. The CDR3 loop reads CAWSVQAGFLGYTF. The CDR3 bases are TGTGCCTGGAGTGTACAAGCGGGGTTCCTTGGCTACACCTTC.

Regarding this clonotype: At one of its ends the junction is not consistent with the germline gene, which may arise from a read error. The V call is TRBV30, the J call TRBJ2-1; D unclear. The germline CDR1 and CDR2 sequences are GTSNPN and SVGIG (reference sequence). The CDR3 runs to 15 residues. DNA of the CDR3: TGTGCCTGGAGTGTACTTAGAGTAGGCGCGATTAAGCAGTTTTTC. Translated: CAWSVLRVGAIKQFF. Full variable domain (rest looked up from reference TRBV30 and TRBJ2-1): SQTIHQWPATLVQPVGSPLSLECTVEGTSNPNLYWYRQAAGRGLQLLFYSVGIGQISSEVPQNLSASRPQDRQFILSSKKLLLSDSGFYLCAWSVLRVGAIKQFFGPGTRLTVL.

Here the CDR3 DNA reads TGTGCTAGCCTACTAGCGGACTCCTACAATGAGCAGTTCTTC. Its translation: CASLLADSYNEQFF. The chain has TRBV28 and TRBJ2-1; 8 nucleotides agree with TRBD2. CDR3 length: 14 residues. Per germline, CDR1 MDHEN and CDR2 SYDVKM.

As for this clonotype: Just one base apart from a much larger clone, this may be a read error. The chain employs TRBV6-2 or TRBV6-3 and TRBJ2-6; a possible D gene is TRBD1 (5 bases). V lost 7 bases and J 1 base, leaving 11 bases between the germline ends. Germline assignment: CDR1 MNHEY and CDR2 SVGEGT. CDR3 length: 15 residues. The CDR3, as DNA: TGTGCCAGCAACTTCAGGGTGTCTGGGGCCAACGTCCTGACTTTC. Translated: CASNFRVSGANVLTF.

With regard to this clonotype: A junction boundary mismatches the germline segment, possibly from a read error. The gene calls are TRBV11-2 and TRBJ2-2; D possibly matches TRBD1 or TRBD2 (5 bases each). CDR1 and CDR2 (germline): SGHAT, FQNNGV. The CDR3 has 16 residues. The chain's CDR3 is CASSLFTRGNTGALFF. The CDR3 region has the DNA TGTGCCAGCAGCTTATTTACGAGAGGCAACACCGGGGCGCTGTTTTTT.

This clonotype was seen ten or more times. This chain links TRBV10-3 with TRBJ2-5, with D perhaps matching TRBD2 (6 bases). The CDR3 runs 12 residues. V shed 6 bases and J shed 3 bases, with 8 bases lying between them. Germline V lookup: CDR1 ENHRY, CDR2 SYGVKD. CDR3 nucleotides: TGTGCCATCAGGGGGGAGGAAGAGACCCAGTACTTC. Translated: CAIRGEEETQYF.

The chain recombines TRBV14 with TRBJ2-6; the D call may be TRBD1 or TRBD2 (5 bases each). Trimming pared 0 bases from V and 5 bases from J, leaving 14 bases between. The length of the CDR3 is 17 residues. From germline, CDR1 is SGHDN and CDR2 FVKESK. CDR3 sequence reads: CASSQDTGPGWANVLTF. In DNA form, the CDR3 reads TGTGCCAGCAGCCAAGATACGGGGCCCGGTTGGGCCAACGTCCTGACTTTC.

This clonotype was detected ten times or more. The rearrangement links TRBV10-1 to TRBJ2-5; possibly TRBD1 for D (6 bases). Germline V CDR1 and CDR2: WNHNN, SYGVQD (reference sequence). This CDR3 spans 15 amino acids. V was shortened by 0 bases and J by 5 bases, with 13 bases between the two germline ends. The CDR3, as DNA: TGCGCCAGCAGTGAGTCGGGGGCGCTGACGGAGACCCAGTACTTC. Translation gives CASSESGALTETQYF.

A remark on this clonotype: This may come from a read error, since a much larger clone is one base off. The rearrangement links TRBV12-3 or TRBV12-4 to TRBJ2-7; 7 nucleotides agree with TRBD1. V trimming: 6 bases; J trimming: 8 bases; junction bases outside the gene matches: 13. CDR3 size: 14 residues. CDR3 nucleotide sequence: TGTGCCAGCAGAAAAGACAGGGCTGCCCACAAGCAGTACTTC. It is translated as CASRKDRAAHKQYF.

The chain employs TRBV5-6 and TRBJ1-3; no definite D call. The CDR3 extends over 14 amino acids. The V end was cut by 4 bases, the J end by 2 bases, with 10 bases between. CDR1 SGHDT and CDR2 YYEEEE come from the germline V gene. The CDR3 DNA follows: TGTGCCAGCAGCCACGGGTCAGCTGGAAACACCATATATTTT. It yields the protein CASSHGSAGNTIYF.

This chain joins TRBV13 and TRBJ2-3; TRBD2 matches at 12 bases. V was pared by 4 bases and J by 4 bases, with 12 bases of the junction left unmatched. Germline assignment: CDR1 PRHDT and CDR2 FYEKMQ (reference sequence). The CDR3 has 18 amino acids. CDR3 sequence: CASSSTSGRTAVSDTQYF. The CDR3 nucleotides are TGTGCCAGCAGCTCAACTAGCGGGAGGACCGCAGTGTCAGATACGCAGTATTTT.

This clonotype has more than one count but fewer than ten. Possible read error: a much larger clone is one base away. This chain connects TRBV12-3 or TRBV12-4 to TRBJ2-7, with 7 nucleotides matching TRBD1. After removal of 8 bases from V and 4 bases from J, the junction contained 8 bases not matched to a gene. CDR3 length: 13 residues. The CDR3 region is CASGWDREYEQYF. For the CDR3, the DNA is TGTGCCAGCGGTTGGGACAGAGAATACGAGCAGTACTTC.

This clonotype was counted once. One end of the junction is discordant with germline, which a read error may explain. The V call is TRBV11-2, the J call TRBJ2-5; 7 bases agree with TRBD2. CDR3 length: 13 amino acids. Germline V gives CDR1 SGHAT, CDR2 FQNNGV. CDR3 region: CASSSTSRGTQYF. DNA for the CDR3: TGTGCCAGCAGCTCGACTAGCCGGGGGACCCAATACTTC.

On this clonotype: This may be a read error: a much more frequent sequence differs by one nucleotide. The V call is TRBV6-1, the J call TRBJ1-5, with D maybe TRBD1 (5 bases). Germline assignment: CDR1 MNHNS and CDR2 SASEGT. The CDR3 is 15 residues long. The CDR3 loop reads CATSGDLGSNQPQHF. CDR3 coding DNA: TGTGCCACCAGTGGGGACCTTGGGAGCAATCAGCCCCAGCATTTT.

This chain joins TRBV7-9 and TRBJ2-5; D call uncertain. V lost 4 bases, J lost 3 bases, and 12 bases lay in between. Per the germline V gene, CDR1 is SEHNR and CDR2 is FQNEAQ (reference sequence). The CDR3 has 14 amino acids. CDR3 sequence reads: CASSSIVGKETQYF. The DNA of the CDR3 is TGTGCCAGCAGCTCTATCGTAGGCAAAGAGACCCAGTACTTC.

In DNA, the CDR3 is TGTGCCAGCAGCTTAGCTTCGGCCAGGGATTTTGGTTACACCTTC. Its translation is CASSLASARDFGYTF. The V call is TRBV11-1, the J call TRBJ1-2; weak D call: TRBD1 (5 bases). This CDR3 has 15 amino acids. In germline, CDR1 is SGHAT, CDR2 FQDESV (reference sequence). Trimming cost V 0 bases and J 11 bases, with 19 bases left between them.

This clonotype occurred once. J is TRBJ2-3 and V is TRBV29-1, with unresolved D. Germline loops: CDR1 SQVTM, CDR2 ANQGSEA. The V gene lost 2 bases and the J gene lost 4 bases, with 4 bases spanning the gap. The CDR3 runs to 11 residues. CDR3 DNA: TGCAGCGTTGAAAGGGCAGATACGCAGTATTTT. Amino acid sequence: CSVERADTQYF.

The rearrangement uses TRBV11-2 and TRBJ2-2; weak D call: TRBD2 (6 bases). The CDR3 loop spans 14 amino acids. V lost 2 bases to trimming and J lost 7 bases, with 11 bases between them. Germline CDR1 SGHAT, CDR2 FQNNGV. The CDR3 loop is CASSLTGVYGELFF. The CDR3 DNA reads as TGTGCCAGCAGCTTAACGGGGGTCTACGGGGAGCTGTTTTTT.

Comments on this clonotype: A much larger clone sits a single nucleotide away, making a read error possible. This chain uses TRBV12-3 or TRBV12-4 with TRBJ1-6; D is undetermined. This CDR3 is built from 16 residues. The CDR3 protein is CTSSFDTTGPNSPLHF. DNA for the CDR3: TGTACCAGCAGTTTCGACACAACGGGCCCTAATTCACCCCTCCACTTT.

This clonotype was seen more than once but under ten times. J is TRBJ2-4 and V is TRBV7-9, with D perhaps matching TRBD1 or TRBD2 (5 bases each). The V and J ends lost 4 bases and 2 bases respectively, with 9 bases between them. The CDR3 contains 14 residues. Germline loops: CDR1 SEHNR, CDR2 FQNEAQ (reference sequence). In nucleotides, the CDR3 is TGTGCCAGCAGCTCCGAGGGGTCCAAAAACATTCAGTACTTC. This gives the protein CASSSEGSKNIQYF.

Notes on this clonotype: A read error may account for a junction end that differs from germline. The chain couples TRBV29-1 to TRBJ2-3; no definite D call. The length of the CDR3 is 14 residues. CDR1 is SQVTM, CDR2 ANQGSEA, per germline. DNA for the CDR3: TGCAGCGTTAGCCCTCATACATGGCCAGAAACGCAGTATTTT. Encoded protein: CSVSPHTWPETQYF.

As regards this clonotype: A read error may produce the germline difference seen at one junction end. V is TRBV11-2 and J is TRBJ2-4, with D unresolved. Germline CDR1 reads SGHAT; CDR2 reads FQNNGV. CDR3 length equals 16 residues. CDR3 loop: CASSSANVLAKNIQYF. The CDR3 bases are TGTGCCAGTAGCTCTGCTAACGTCTTAGCCAAAAACATTCAGTACTTC.

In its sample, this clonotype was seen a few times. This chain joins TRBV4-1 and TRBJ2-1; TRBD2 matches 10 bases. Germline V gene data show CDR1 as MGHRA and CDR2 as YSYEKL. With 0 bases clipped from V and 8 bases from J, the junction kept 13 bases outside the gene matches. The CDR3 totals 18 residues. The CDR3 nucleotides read TGCGCCAGCAGCCAAGAATTTGGAGCTAGCGGGAGTGGGGATGAGCAGTTCTTC. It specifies CASSQEFGASGSGDEQFF.

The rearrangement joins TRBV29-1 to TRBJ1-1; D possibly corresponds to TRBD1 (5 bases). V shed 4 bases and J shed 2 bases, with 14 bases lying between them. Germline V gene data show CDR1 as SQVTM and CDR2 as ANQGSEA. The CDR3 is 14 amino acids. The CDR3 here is CSVVQGVLNTEAFF. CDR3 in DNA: TGCAGCGTTGTCCAGGGAGTACTAAACACTGAAGCTTTCTTT.

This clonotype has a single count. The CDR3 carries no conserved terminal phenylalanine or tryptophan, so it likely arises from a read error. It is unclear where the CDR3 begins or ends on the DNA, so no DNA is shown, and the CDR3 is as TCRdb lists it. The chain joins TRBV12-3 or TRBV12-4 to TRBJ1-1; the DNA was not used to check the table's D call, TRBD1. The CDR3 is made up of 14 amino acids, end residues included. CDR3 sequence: CASSRNRGLTEVFS.

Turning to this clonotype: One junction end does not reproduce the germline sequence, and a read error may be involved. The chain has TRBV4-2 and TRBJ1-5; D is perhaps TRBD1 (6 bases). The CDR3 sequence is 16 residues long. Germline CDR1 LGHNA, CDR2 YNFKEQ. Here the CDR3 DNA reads TGTGCCAGCAGCCAAGATCAAGGGGGGAGCAATCAGCTCCAGCATTTT. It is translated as CASSQDQGGSNQLQHF.